Listed here are 15 T cell receptor beta chains from one sample, sequenced in a study of beta chain features in type 1 diabetes. TCRB transcripts that were expressed got sequenced, as all of the isolated RNA had been reverse transcribed. Assay: immunoSEQ multiplex PCR; the TCRdb copy retains only in-frame clones and omits some. The sample records 200,000 to 250,000 clones, 9.6% being singletons. The sample was naive CD4+ T cells from blood. All receptors come from a woman aged 18-30 years in good health.

This clone was counted between two and nine times. J is TRBJ1-1 and V is TRBV6-1, with TRBD1 identical over 9 bases. CDR3 size: 13 residues. The V gene's germline CDR1 is MNHNS and CDR2 SASEGT. V lost 11 bases to trimming and J lost 4 bases; unmatched junction nucleotides: 8. The CDR3 DNA sequence: TGTGCCGACAGGGGGGTAGGGTCCACTGAAGCTTTCTTT. It encodes CADRGVGSTEAFF.

This chain links TRBV27 with TRBJ1-6, with D unresolved. The CDR3 runs 17 residues. V was pared by 8 bases and J by 0 bases, with 17 bases between. Germline V gene sequence: CDR1 MNHEY, CDR2 SMNVEV (reference sequence). The CDR3 coding sequence is TGTGCCAGCGGGGAGCGAAGGGTCCCCTCCTATAATTCACCCCTCCACTTT. Its translation: CASGERRVPSYNSPLHF.

The chain carries TRBV27 and TRBJ1-5, with 9 bases aligning to TRBD1. The germline V gene encodes CDR1 MNHEY and CDR2 SMNVEV (reference sequence). V dropped 6 bases and J dropped 0; count of bases not matched to a gene: 6. The CDR3 spans 16 residues. For the CDR3, the DNA is TGTGCCAGCAGCGTACAGGGGGCGCTTAGCAATCAGCCCCAGCATTTT. Translation gives CASSVQGALSNQPQHF.

This clone came up a few times. CDR3 region: CASSSSSGMRGYTF. CDR3 in DNA: TGTGCCAGCAGCTCATCTTCCGGGATGAGAGGCTACACCTTC. The chain couples TRBV7-2 to TRBJ1-2, with D hard to call. Germline V gives CDR1 SGHTA, CDR2 FQGNSA. V was trimmed by 4 bases and J by 8 bases, leaving 17 bases between them. This CDR3 has 14 amino acids.

This clone was observed a handful of times. The V gene is TRBV18, the J gene TRBJ2-7; 7 nucleotides line up with TRBD1. The CDR3 sequence is 13 residues long. The germline gives CDR1 KGHSH, CDR2 LQKENI. V lost 4 bases and J lost 5; bases outside the gene matches: 5. The CDR3 nucleotides read TGTGCCAGCTCACTCAAAGACAGGGACGAGCAGTACTTC. This codes for CASSLKDRDEQYF.

The V gene is TRBV30, the J gene TRBJ2-1, with 9 bases fitting TRBD1. J was trimmed by 7 bases and V by 5 bases; bases with no gene match: 6. The CDR3 has 13 residues. Per the germline V gene, CDR1 is GTSNPN and CDR2 is SVGIG (reference sequence). The CDR3 loop reads CAWGTGNGNEQFF. CDR3 DNA sequence: TGTGCCTGGGGGACAGGGAATGGAAATGAGCAGTTCTTC.

This clone was observed a few times. The chain has TRBV19 and TRBJ1-5; 7 nucleotides agree with TRBD1. This CDR3 contains 14 residues. The ends lost 6 bases at V and 3 bases at J; junction bases unmatched: 5. From germline, CDR1 is LNHDA and CDR2 SQIVND (reference sequence). The CDR3 is CASRSGQPNQPQHF. For the CDR3, the DNA is TGTGCCAGTAGATCGGGACAGCCCAATCAGCCCCAGCATTTT.

This clone was found a few times. The J gene is TRBJ2-3, the V gene TRBV5-1; perhaps TRBD2 as D (6 bases). Germline V gene data show CDR1 as SGHRS and CDR2 as YFSETQ. The CDR3 loop spans 14 amino acids. The V end was cut by 0 bases, the J end by 1 base, with 6 bases between. For the CDR3, the DNA is TGCGCCAGCAGCTTGGCGGGGGGCACAGATACGCAGTATTTT. This sequence encodes CASSLAGGTDTQYF.

The V call is TRBV5-1, the J call TRBJ2-2; 10 bases map to TRBD1. Per germline, CDR1 SGHRS and CDR2 YFSETQ. The CDR3 has 15 amino acids. V lost 5 bases to trimming and J lost 4 bases; unmatched junction nucleotides: 5. This chain's CDR3 is CASRNRTGGTGELFF. CDR3 sequence (DNA): TGCGCCAGCAGGAACAGGACAGGGGGCACCGGGGAGCTGTTTTTT.

The chain links TRBV5-1 to TRBJ2-1, with 7 bases identical to TRBD2. From germline, CDR1 is SGHRS and CDR2 YFSETQ. CDR3 length: 15 residues. J lost 1 base, V lost 0 bases, and 1 base had no gene match. The CDR3 region is CASSLAAGSYNEQFF. The CDR3 nucleotides read TGCGCCAGCAGCTTGGCAGCGGGGTCCTACAATGAGCAGTTCTTC.

This clone showed up just a few times. The chain is built from TRBV19 and TRBJ1-1; D may be TRBD1 (5 bases). The CDR3 sequence is 14 residues long. Looked up from germline, CDR1 is LNHDA and CDR2 is SQIVND (reference sequence). With 5 bases removed from V and 3 bases from J, the gap between germline ends came to 13 bases. Here the CDR3 reads CASSFLGGDTEAFF. CDR3 DNA sequence: TGTGCCAGTAGTTTCCTAGGAGGGGACACTGAAGCTTTCTTT. The entire variable domain, with the rest obtained from reference TRBV19 and TRBJ1-1, is as follows: DGGITQSPKYLFRKEGQNVTLSCEQNLNHDAMYWYRQDPGQGLRLIYYSQIVNDFQKGDIAEGYSVSREKKESFPLTVTSAQKNPTAFYLCASSFLGGDTEAFFGQGTRLTVV.

Only a few counts were recorded for this clone. The chain employs TRBV6-6 and TRBJ2-7; the match to TRBD1 covers 9 bases. Trimming removed 6 bases from V and 2 bases from J; junction bases left unmatched: 5. This CDR3 has 14 residues. Germline CDR1 is MNHNY and CDR2 is SVGAGI (reference sequence). CDR3 nucleotides: TGTGCCAGCAGAGCACAGGGGGCTCCCTACGAGCAGTACTTC. Translated, it gives CASRAQGAPYEQYF.

This clone has just a few counts. V gene TRBV19 combines with J gene TRBJ1-2, with D hard to call. This CDR3 region has 13 residues. Deletions cut 11 bases from V and 2 bases from J, with 15 bases between. Germline loops: CDR1 LNHDA, CDR2 SQIVND (reference sequence). The CDR3 region has the DNA TGTGCCGCTGGTGCAGTCGGGAACTATGGCTACACCTTC. Residues: CAAGAVGNYGYTF.

V and J are TRBV7-2 and TRBJ1-1; 8 nucleotides agree with TRBD1. Trimming took 4 bases from V and 2 from J; bases not matched to a gene: 12. Germline CDR1 SGHTA, CDR2 FQGNSA. The CDR3 loop spans 17 amino acids. Here the CDR3 reads CASSSDQGANRNTEAFF. Written as DNA, the CDR3 is TGTGCCAGCAGCTCCGACCAGGGGGCGAATCGAAACACTGAAGCTTTCTTT.

The rearrangement joins TRBV5-1 to TRBJ1-1; 7 bases are a match to TRBD1. The ends lost 4 bases at V and 0 bases at J; junction bases unmatched: 6. Germline loops: CDR1 SGHRS, CDR2 YFSETQ. CDR3 length equals 15 residues. The CDR3 loop reads CASSTIQGMNTEAFF. Here the CDR3 DNA reads TGCGCCAGCAGCACAATACAGGGGATGAACACTGAAGCTTTCTTT.